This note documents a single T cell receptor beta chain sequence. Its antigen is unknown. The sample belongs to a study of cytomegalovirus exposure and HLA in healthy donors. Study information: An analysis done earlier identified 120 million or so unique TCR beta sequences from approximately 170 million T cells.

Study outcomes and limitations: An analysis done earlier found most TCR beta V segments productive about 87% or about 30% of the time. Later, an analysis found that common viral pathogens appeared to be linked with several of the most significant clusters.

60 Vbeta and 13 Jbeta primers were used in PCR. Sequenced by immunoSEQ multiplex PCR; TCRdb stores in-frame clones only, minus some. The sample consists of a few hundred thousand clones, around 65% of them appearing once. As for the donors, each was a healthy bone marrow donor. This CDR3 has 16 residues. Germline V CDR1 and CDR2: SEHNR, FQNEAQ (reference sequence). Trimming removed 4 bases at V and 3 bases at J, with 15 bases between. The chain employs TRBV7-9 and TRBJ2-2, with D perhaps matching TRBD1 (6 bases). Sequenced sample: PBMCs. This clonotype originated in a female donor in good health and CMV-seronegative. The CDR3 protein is CASSSGKGQDTGELFF. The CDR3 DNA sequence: TGTGCCAGCAGCTCTGGGAAGGGACAAGACACCGGGGAGCTGTTTTTT. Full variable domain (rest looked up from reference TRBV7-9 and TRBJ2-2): DTGVSQNPRHKITKRGQNVTFRCDPISEHNRLYWYRQTLGQGPEFLTYFQNEAQLEKSRLLSDRFSAERPKGSFSTLEIQRTEQGDSAMYLCASSSGKGQDTGELFFGEGSRLTVL.